This T cell receptor (beta chain) was captured by sequencing in a study of human T cells and chemical hapten exposure. About the research overall: Across samples, TCR yields varied, mostly owing to small differences in pooled library volumes.

The germline V gene encodes CDR1 MNHEY and CDR2 SVGAGI. This CDR3 is 14 amino acids long. Trimming pared 4 bases from V and 5 bases from J, leaving 12 bases between. Study-level findings and limits: Donors' alopecia may make their immune response differ from healthy people's.

Indicated time point: pre-sensitization, week 0. Treatment given: therapeutic diphenylcyclopropenone sensitization with weekly scalp DPC. TCRdb reprocessed the RACE reads with MiXCR, giving one entry per CDR3 protein. This sample yields over 300,000 distinct CDR3 sequences, of which 5.1% are seen a single time; just over 2.5% belongs to the top ten. This clonotype was detected many times. As yet, its antigen is unknown. The material sequenced was whole blood, taken in connection with sensitization to the hapten diphenylcyclopropenone (DPC). The chain combines TRBV6-5 with TRBJ1-5; D unclear. The clonotype was recovered from a woman aged 45-60 years with alopecia areata. Some clones in this sample may be carry-over from other donors' samples. CDR3 in amino acids: CASSSGNSYQPQHF. The DNA for the CDR3 is TGTGCCAGCAGTTCGGGGAACTCATATCAGCCCCAGCATTTT.